Each of the 12 T cell receptor beta chains below was sequenced from the same sample in a study of cytomegalovirus exposure and HLA in healthy donors. This table comes from immunoSEQ multiplex PCR, and its TCRdb copy is limited to in-frame clones, with some not included. The sample lists 190,000 or so clones, roughly four fifths occurring once. The sample consisted of PBMCs. The receptors stem from a woman aged 18-29 years in good health and CMV-seropositive.

The chain uses TRBV4-1 and TRBJ1-1, with 7 bases lining up with TRBD1. Germline V gene lookup returns CDR1 MGHRA and CDR2 YSYEKL. The J segment lost 11 bases and the V segment lost 4 bases, leaving 10 bases of the junction unmatched. The CDR3 spans 13 residues. The CDR3 here is CASSPSKGAGAFF. DNA of the CDR3: TGCGCCAGCAGCCCCTCAAAGGGGGCGGGTGCTTTCTTT.

This clone appeared a few times. The chain recombines TRBV11-2 with TRBJ1-2; tentative D call: TRBD1 (6 bases). From germline, CDR1 is SGHAT and CDR2 FQNNGV. Trimming cost V 5 bases and J 6 bases, with 13 bases left between them. The CDR3 consists of 13 residues. The CDR3 DNA reads TGTGCCAGCAGCCTAGGACAGTTAAATGGCTACACCTTC. Translating it yields CASSLGQLNGYTF.

Concerning this clone: Within the sample, other DNA sequences also encode this same CDR3. The chain combines TRBV9 with TRBJ2-2, with D tentatively TRBD1 (6 bases). V was shortened by 0 bases and J by 5 bases, with 11 bases between the two germline ends. Germline V lookup: CDR1 SGDLS, CDR2 YYNGEE. The CDR3 loop spans 15 amino acids. The CDR3 region is CASSVAGGGTGELFF. CDR3 nucleotides: TGTGCCAGCAGCGTAGCTGGGGGCGGGACCGGGGAGCTGTTTTTT.

The gene calls are TRBV6-1 and TRBJ1-5, with D perhaps TRBD1 (5 bases). CDR1 and CDR2 (germline): MNHNS, SASEGT. The V end was cut by 3 bases, the J end by 3 bases, with 18 bases between. The length of the CDR3 is 17 residues. Written as DNA, the CDR3 is TGTGCCAGCAGTGAGAATCCCTTGACAGAAGCCAATCAGCCCCAGCATTTT. This encodes CASSENPLTEANQPQHF.

CDR3 protein: CASSQERGLSTDTQYF. CDR3 nucleotides: TGTGCCAGCAGCCAAGAGCGGGGGCTTAGCACAGATACGCAGTATTTT. The J gene is TRBJ2-3, the V gene TRBV14; perhaps TRBD2 as D (7 bases). This CDR3 comprises 16 residues. With 0 bases removed from V and 0 bases from J, the gap between germline ends came to 10 bases. The germline gives CDR1 SGHDN, CDR2 FVKESK.

The chain recombines TRBV6-5 with TRBJ2-7; D is possibly TRBD2 (5 bases). CDR3 size: 16 residues. The germline V gene has CDR1 MNHEY and CDR2 SVGAGI. Trimming left V 0 bases short and J 3 bases short, with 15 bases between. CDR3: CASSYSNPGTFYEQYF. The CDR3 DNA is TGTGCCAGCAGTTACTCGAATCCGGGAACCTTCTACGAGCAGTACTTC.

The genes are TRBV7-3 and TRBJ1-2; 8 nucleotides line up with TRBD1. This CDR3 comprises 13 residues. Germline V gene data show CDR1 as SGHTA and CDR2 as FQGTGA. V dropped 5 bases and J dropped 6; count of bases not matched to a gene: 5. The CDR3 is CASSRDRMDGYTF. CDR3 coding DNA: TGTGCCAGCAGCCGGGACAGGATGGATGGCTACACCTTC. Using reference TRBV7-3 and TRBJ1-2 for the parts outside the CDR3, the full variable domain is GAGVSQTPSNKVTEKGKYVELRCDPISGHTALYWYRQSLGQGPEFLIYFQGTGAADDSGLPNDRFFAVRPEGSVSTLKIQRTERGDSAVYLCASSRDRMDGYTFGSGTRLTVV.

This clone was detected once. This sequence joins TRBV29-1 and TRBJ1-1; a weak D match, TRBD1 (5 bases). The CDR3 runs 12 residues. V was trimmed by 8 bases and J by 7 bases, leaving 17 bases between them. From germline, CDR1 is SQVTM and CDR2 ANQGSEA. The CDR3 sequence: CSPMGGPGEAFF. The CDR3 DNA reads as TGCAGCCCCATGGGGGGTCCGGGTGAAGCTTTCTTT.

The rearrangement joins TRBV7-9 to TRBJ2-7; D may be TRBD2 (5 bases). Germline assignment: CDR1 SEHNR and CDR2 FQNEAQ (reference sequence). This CDR3 is 12 amino acids long. Trimming pared 0 bases from V and 6 bases from J, leaving 6 bases between. In DNA, the CDR3 is TGTGCCAGCAGCTTAGCAGGGAGCGAGCAGTACTTC. As protein: CASSLAGSEQYF.

The gene calls are TRBV10-3 and TRBJ2-2; 9 positions agree with TRBD1. CDR3 size: 14 residues. In germline, CDR1 is ENHRY, CDR2 SYGVKD. V was pared by 4 bases and J by 3 bases, with 0 bases of the junction left unmatched. The CDR3 region has the DNA TGTGCCATCAGTGGACAGGGGGACACCGGGGAGCTGTTTTTT. This translates into CAISGQGDTGELFF.

Details on this clone: This CDR3 is missing its conserved last phenylalanine or tryptophan, likely due to a read error. The limits of the CDR3 on the DNA are not certain, so only TCRdb's listed CDR3 is given. V and J are TRBV10-1 and TRBJ2-7; TRBD2 is taken as the D call from the table, unchecked against the DNA. The CDR3 totals 14 residues, both ends included. Per germline, CDR1 WNHNN and CDR2 SYGVQD (reference sequence). This chain's CDR3 is CAPRPGTWGGADAI.

The V call is TRBV2, the J call TRBJ1-1; D is unresolved. V gave up 6 bases and J gave up 5 bases, with 16 bases separating them. Germline V gene sequence: CDR1 SNHLY, CDR2 FYNNEI. The CDR3 has 14 residues. The CDR3 is CASRGLTGRTEAFF. The CDR3 DNA reads TGTGCCAGCAGAGGATTAACGGGTCGGACTGAAGCTTTCTTT.